These 2 T cell receptor beta chains share one sample of origin, sequenced in a study of blood T cell repertoires in COVID-19. Profiling relied on immunoSEQ multiplex PCR, and the TCRdb table lists in-frame clones only, not all of them. The sample lists approximately 86,000 clones; approximately 80% were seen once. The sequencing sample was made of peripheral blood. Source of these receptors: a man aged 50 or older with acute or convalescent COVID-19.

The rearrangement uses TRBV7-3 and TRBJ2-1, with TRBD2 identical over 7 bases. Germline trimming cut 2 bases from V and 7 bases from J; bases unmatched to any gene: 11. The CDR3 sequence is 16 residues long. CDR1 SGHTA and CDR2 FQGTGA come from the germline V gene. CDR3 coding DNA: TGTGCCAGCAGCTTATGGGGGAGGGAACCAGGTAATGAGCAGTTCTTC. Protein: CASSLWGREPGNEQFF. Using reference TRBV7-3 and TRBJ2-1 for the parts outside the CDR3, the full variable domain is GAGVSQTPSNKVTEKGKYVELRCDPISGHTALYWYRQSLGQGPEFLIYFQGTGAADDSGLPNDRFFAVRPEGSVSTLKIQRTERGDSAVYLCASSLWGREPGNEQFFGPGTRLTVL.

The rearrangement uses TRBV11-2 and TRBJ2-7; D unclear. The CDR3 consists of 12 residues. CDR1 and CDR2 (germline): SGHAT, FQNNGV. Trimming stripped 1 base from V and 4 bases from J, with 5 bases between. Written as DNA, the CDR3 is TGTGCCAGCAGCTTAGGGCAGTACGAGCAGTACTTC. Translation gives CASSLGQYEQYF.